The present T cell receptor beta chain was sequenced within a study of shared clonotypes between healthy human individuals. Whole-study context: Researchers assigned three CD4 naive, three CD4 memory, two CD8 naive and one CD8 memory plate to each donor.

Overall study findings and caveats: Donor clonotype sharing was expected to depend on sequencing depth. Generation probabilities of non-shared clonotypes were lower (relative to those shared by all four donors).

As concerns this clone: Its antigen is undetermined. The identical CDR3 is also encoded by other nucleotide sequences in the sample.

Cells designated naive CD8 were CD45RO-negative and were positively selected for CCR7, with terminally differentiated effector memory CD45RA+ cells excluded. The donor population consisted of healthy HIV-negative adults with no recent acute infections or vaccinations. Method: immunoSEQ multiplex PCR; TCRdb's copy keeps in-frame clones and lacks some. There are about 2.2 million clones in the sample; 93% occur only once, and approximately 1.7% lies in the top ten. The sequenced sample was naive CD8+ T cells from PBMCs. The receptor comes from a man aged 18 to 29 in good health. Some clones in this sample may be carry-over from other donors' samples.

The CDR3 protein is CASSLGGGTEAFF. The CDR3, as DNA: TGTGCCAGCAGCCTGGGCGGGGGCACTGAAGCTTTCTTT. The gene calls are TRBV5-4 and TRBJ1-1; a weak D match, TRBD1 (5 bases). V was shortened by 4 bases and J by 4 bases, with 11 bases between the two germline ends. This CDR3 region has 13 residues. CDR1 is SGHNT and CDR2 is YYREEE in the germline V gene (reference sequence).